A single sample is the source of the 27 T cell receptor beta chains below, sequenced in a study of T cell responses to AZD1222 COVID-19 vaccine. Profiled with immunoSEQ multiplex PCR; TCRdb holds only in-frame clones, not every one. The data show 120,000 or so clones, 90% seen once. Source: peripheral blood, taken on day 0 of AZD1222 vaccination. The receptors shown here come from an adult in good health.

The V call is TRBV19, the J call TRBJ1-5; 11 positions match TRBD1. The CDR3 consists of 16 residues. With 7 bases clipped from V and 7 bases from J, the junction kept 12 bases outside the gene matches. Germline lookup yields CDR1 LNHDA and CDR2 SQIVND (reference sequence). CDR3 nucleotide sequence: TGTGCCAGTACCCTAAGTCGGGACAGGGGGAGGCAGCCCCAGCATTTT. Translation gives CASTLSRDRGRQPQHF.

This chain links TRBV27 with TRBJ1-4; D not resolved. CDR1 is MNHEY, CDR2 SMNVEV, per germline (reference sequence). This CDR3 is built from 14 residues. V was clipped by 8 bases and J by 0 bases, with 10 bases between them. The CDR3 DNA reads as TGTGCCAGCGGCACACACTCAACTAATGAAAAACTGTTTTTT. Encoded protein: CASGTHSTNEKLFF.

J is TRBJ1-1 and V is TRBV28; no clear D gene. CDR1 and CDR2 from the germline V gene are MDHEN and SYDVKM. This CDR3 contains 13 residues. V was clipped by 3 bases and J by 3 bases, with 8 bases between them. CDR3 protein: CASSFPGYTEAFF. For the CDR3, the DNA is TGTGCCAGCAGTTTTCCAGGCTACACTGAAGCTTTCTTT.

This chain uses TRBV5-4 with TRBJ1-1; 7 bases agree with TRBD1. The trim removed 0 bases at V and 10 bases at J, leaving 12 bases unmatched. The germline gives CDR1 SGHNT, CDR2 YYREEE (reference sequence). This CDR3 is built from 15 residues. The DNA of the CDR3 is TGTGCCAGCAGCTTGGCCGCAGGGGGTAAGGAGGGAGCTTTCTTT. Translation gives CASSLAAGGKEGAFF.

The rearrangement uses TRBV7-8 and TRBJ2-7; D unresolved. Germline CDR1 reads SGHVS; CDR2 reads FQNEAQ. V lost 5 bases to trimming and J lost 6 bases, with 17 bases between them. The CDR3 totals 14 residues. CDR3 coding DNA: TGTGCCAGCAGCCCTAGTGAACAAACAGCCGAGCAGTACTTC. Amino acid sequence: CASSPSEQTAEQYF.

The chain has TRBV7-2 and TRBJ1-1, with D perhaps matching TRBD1 (5 bases). This CDR3 is 15 amino acids long. Trimming took off 1 base at V and 1 base at J, with 10 bases between the two ends. Per the germline V gene, CDR1 is SGHTA and CDR2 is FQGNSA. The CDR3 spells CASSLVLGGNTEAFF. The CDR3 nucleotides are TGTGCCAGCAGCTTAGTTCTGGGGGGGAACACTGAAGCTTTCTTT.

The gene calls are TRBV3-1 (or the pseudogene TRBV3-2) and TRBJ2-2; no clear D gene. V lost 4 bases and J 8 bases, leaving 11 bases between the germline ends. CDR1 LGHDT and CDR2 YNNKEL come from the germline V gene (reference sequence). The CDR3 runs to 13 residues. The CDR3 loop is CASSLSGGGELFF. The CDR3 DNA reads TGTGCCAGCAGCCTATCCGGTGGAGGGGAGCTGTTTTTT.

The chain links TRBV5-1 to TRBJ1-2; 8 positions match TRBD1. With V trimmed by 2 bases and J by 5 bases, 8 bases remained unmatched. Germline loops: CDR1 SGHRS, CDR2 YFSETQ. CDR3 length: 15 amino acids. DNA for the CDR3: TGCGCCAGCAGCTTAACAGGGGGATCTAGATATGGCTACACCTTC. This gives the protein CASSLTGGSRYGYTF.

The rearrangement links TRBV6-2 or TRBV6-3 to TRBJ2-7; 10 bases map to TRBD2. CDR1 MNHEY and CDR2 SVGEGT come from the germline V gene. This CDR3 is 15 amino acids long. The V segment lost 7 bases and the J segment 1 base; nucleotides outside the gene matches: 7. The CDR3 loop reads CASNPILAGSYEQYF. DNA for the CDR3: TGTGCCAGCAACCCGATACTAGCGGGATCCTACGAGCAGTACTTC.

This sequence joins TRBV28 and TRBJ2-7; tentative D call: TRBD2 (6 bases). V was cut by 3 bases and J by 2 bases, with 8 bases left in between. Germline CDR1 is MDHEN and CDR2 is SYDVKM. The CDR3 sequence is 13 residues long. CDR3 sequence reads: CASSFQRAYEQYF. For the CDR3, the DNA is TGTGCCAGCAGTTTTCAGCGGGCCTACGAGCAGTACTTC.

This clone showed up just once. The chain employs TRBV5-1 and TRBJ2-1, with D perhaps being TRBD1 or TRBD2 (5 bases each). CDR3 length: 15 residues. From germline, CDR1 is SGHRS and CDR2 YFSETQ. Trimming removed 7 bases from V and 1 base from J, with 15 bases in between. CDR3 in amino acids: CASYWDPGSYNEQFF. In DNA form, the CDR3 reads TGCGCCAGCTATTGGGACCCCGGGTCCTACAATGAGCAGTTCTTC.

V is TRBV27 and J is TRBJ1-2; D unclear. CDR3 length: 11 residues. V dropped 8 bases and J dropped 0 bases, with 4 bases sitting between them. The germline gives CDR1 MNHEY, CDR2 SMNVEV (reference sequence). In DNA form, the CDR3 reads TGTGCCAGCGGGTCTAACTATGGCTACACCTTC. Amino acid sequence: CASGSNYGYTF.

The chain is built from TRBV11-2 and TRBJ2-7; D may be TRBD1 (6 bases). CDR1 SGHAT and CDR2 FQNNGV come from the germline V gene. Deletions cut 5 bases from V and 5 bases from J, with 16 bases between. The CDR3 is made up of 14 amino acids. The CDR3 DNA reads TGTGCCAGCAGCCTCCCCCCGCAGGGGAACGAGCAGTACTTC. Translating it yields CASSLPPQGNEQYF.

V is TRBV28 and J is TRBJ2-7; D is possibly TRBD2 (6 bases). This CDR3 contains 14 residues. V lost 2 bases, J lost 6 bases, and 14 bases lay in between. Per the germline V gene, CDR1 is MDHEN and CDR2 is SYDVKM. The CDR3 loop is CASSLGGVLGEQYF. DNA of the CDR3: TGTGCCAGCAGTTTAGGCGGGGTGCTGGGCGAGCAGTACTTC.

In DNA form, the CDR3 reads TGTGCCAGCTCACCACCGGCCCCGGACGTGAGCTCTGGAAACACCATATATTTT. Its protein product is CASSPPAPDVSSGNTIYF. V and J are TRBV18 and TRBJ1-3; D gene unclear. Germline V gene lookup returns CDR1 KGHSH and CDR2 LQKENI. The CDR3 has 18 amino acids. V was shortened by 0 bases and J by 0 bases, with 15 bases between the two germline ends.

The V gene is TRBV20-1, the J gene TRBJ1-1; D perhaps matches TRBD1 (5 bases). Per germline, CDR1 DFQATT and CDR2 SNEGSKA (reference sequence). Trimming removed 3 bases from V and 5 bases from J, with 13 bases in between. CDR3 length: 13 amino acids. The CDR3 reads CSASLGTRTEAFF. The CDR3 nucleotides read TGCAGTGCTAGTCTGGGGACGAGAACTGAAGCTTTCTTT.

CDR3 amino acids: CASSQQGPYGYTF. Written as DNA, the CDR3 is TGTGCCAGCAGTCAACAGGGGCCCTATGGCTACACCTTC. V is TRBV12-3 or TRBV12-4 and J is TRBJ1-2, with 7 bases that match TRBD1. CDR3 length equals 13 residues. Germline trimming cut 5 bases from V and 4 bases from J; bases unmatched to any gene: 4.

This clone appeared a single time. The rearrangement joins TRBV11-2 to TRBJ2-5; D not certain. The germline V gene encodes CDR1 SGHAT and CDR2 FQNNGV. V lost 2 bases and J lost 4, with 5 bases in between. CDR3 size: 12 residues. The CDR3 is CASSLTSETQYF. The CDR3 nucleotides are TGTGCCAGCAGCTTAACCTCAGAGACCCAGTACTTC.

CDR3 in amino acids: CASSMVRDRRTEAFF. CDR3 bases: TGTGCCAGTAGTATGGTGAGGGATCGTCGCACTGAAGCTTTCTTT. The V call is TRBV19, the J call TRBJ1-1; D call uncertain. The CDR3 is 15 amino acids. V lost 3 bases and J lost 4, with 15 bases in between. Germline V CDR1 and CDR2: LNHDA, SQIVND (reference sequence). The full variable domain, in which reference TRBV19 and TRBJ1-1 provide the parts outside the CDR3, is DGGITQSPKYLFRKEGQNVTLSCEQNLNHDAMYWYRQDPGQGLRLIYYSQIVNDFQKGDIAEGYSVSREKKESFPLTVTSAQKNPTAFYLCASSMVRDRRTEAFFGQGTRLTVV.

This rearrangement joins TRBV5-6 to TRBJ2-7; 14 bases are shared with TRBD2. The CDR3 has 16 amino acids. V trimming: 5 bases; J trimming: 5 bases; junction bases outside the gene matches: 9. Germline values: CDR1 SGHDT, CDR2 YYEEEE. CDR3 sequence (DNA): TGTGCCAGCAGTAGAGGACTAGCGGGAGGTTGGGACGAGCAGTACTTC. This translates into CASSRGLAGGWDEQYF. The variable domain in full, completed from reference TRBV5-6 and TRBJ2-7, reads DAGVTQSPTHLIKTRGQQVTLRCSPKSGHDTVSWYQQALGQGPQFIFQYYEEEERQRGNFPDRFSGHQFPNYSSELNVNALLLGDSALYLCASSRGLAGGWDEQYFGPGTRLTVT.

The J gene is TRBJ1-1, the V gene TRBV7-8; D is perhaps TRBD1 (5 bases). The CDR3 loop spans 15 amino acids. In germline, CDR1 is SGHVS, CDR2 FQNEAQ. Trimming cost V 3 bases and J 0 bases, with 11 bases left between them. The CDR3 sequence is CASSFPEGMNTEAFF. CDR3 bases: TGTGCCAGCAGCTTCCCGGAGGGGATGAACACTGAAGCTTTCTTT. The full variable domain, in which reference TRBV7-8 and TRBJ1-1 provide the parts outside the CDR3, is GAGVSQSPRYKVAKRGQDVALRCDPISGHVSLFWYQQALGQGPEFLTYFQNEAQLDKSGLPSDRFFAERPEGSVSTLKIQRTQQEDSAVYLCASSFPEGMNTEAFFGQGTRLTVV.

The genes are TRBV6-1 and TRBJ2-3, with no clear D. V was clipped by 3 bases and J by 1 base, with 14 bases between them. CDR1 MNHNS and CDR2 SASEGT come from the germline V gene. This CDR3 comprises 16 residues. CDR3 in amino acids: CASSERSGGGTDTQYF. CDR3 nucleotides: TGTGCCAGCAGTGAGAGATCGGGCGGAGGCACAGATACGCAGTATTTT.

A few counts support this clone. V is TRBV28 and J is TRBJ1-5, with 10 bases aligning to TRBD1. CDR1 is MDHEN, CDR2 SYDVKM, per germline. After removal of 6 bases from V and 6 bases from J, the junction contained 8 bases not matched to a gene. This CDR3 has 15 residues. The CDR3 DNA is TGTGCCAGCAGGAACTGGGGACAGGGGCCTCAGCCCCAGCATTTT. Amino acids: CASRNWGQGPQPQHF.

This chain links TRBV18 with TRBJ2-1, with 11 bases that match TRBD2. The V segment lost 1 base and the J segment 4 bases; nucleotides outside the gene matches: 6. The CDR3 totals 17 residues. In germline, CDR1 is KGHSH, CDR2 LQKENI. For the CDR3, the DNA is TGTGCCAGCTCACCACTAGCGGGAGGGAGTGATTACAATGAGCAGTTCTTC. The encoded protein is CASSPLAGGSDYNEQFF.

This clone was detected a few times. This chain links TRBV7-2 with TRBJ2-3; D possibly matches TRBD1 or TRBD2 (5 bases each). Germline V gene sequence: CDR1 SGHTA, CDR2 FQGNSA. V lost 2 bases to trimming and J lost 5 bases, with 11 bases between them. This CDR3 comprises 14 residues. The CDR3, as DNA: TGTGCCAGCAGCTTAAGGGGTCGGGAAGATACGCAGTATTTT. It translates to CASSLRGREDTQYF.

The rearrangement uses TRBV19 and TRBJ1-5; tentative D call: TRBD1 (5 bases). V lost 3 bases and J 6 bases, leaving 21 bases between the germline ends. The CDR3 runs to 17 residues. Germline V gives CDR1 LNHDA, CDR2 SQIVND (reference sequence). This CDR3 reads CASSMRSAGSIGQPQHF. Here the CDR3 DNA reads TGTGCCAGTAGTATGAGGTCAGCAGGGAGTATAGGTCAGCCCCAGCATTTT.

The chain joins TRBV28 to TRBJ1-3; no clear D. The CDR3 is 15 amino acids. Deletions cut 4 bases from V and 4 bases from J, with 14 bases between. The germline CDR1 and CDR2 sequences are MDHEN and SYDVKM. The CDR3 spells CASSSFKTHGNTIYF. The CDR3 DNA follows: TGTGCCAGCAGTTCCTTTAAGACACACGGAAACACCATATATTTT.